A selection of T cell receptor beta chains follows, all from one sample in a study of shared clonotypes between healthy human individuals. Data came from immunoSEQ multiplex PCR; TCRdb stores just in-frame clones and leaves some out. This table has about 2 million clones, approximately 94% appearing once. Sequencing was carried out using naive CD8+ T cells sorted from blood. Every receptor here comes from a man between 18 and 35 years old in good health. The conserved cysteine and the conserved F or W are not part of the CDR3 here.

V,J,CDR3
TRBV6-6,TRBJ2-7,ASSYTSGQNYEQY
TRBV5-6,TRBJ2-2,ASSFWGNTGELF
TRBV5-6,TRBJ1-2,ASSSGGQGYGYT
TRBV6-5,TRBJ1-1,ASSWGGQDTEAF
TRBV27,TRBJ2-7,ASSFGGGTDSYEQY
TRBV27,TRBJ2-1,ASSLSQGLFGNEQF
TRBV13,TRBJ2-2,ASSRDAAGSTGELF
TRBV5-5,TRBJ1-6,ASSLVREGAGSPLH
TRBV7-8,TRBJ2-7,ASSNDGNEQY
TRBV7-9,TRBJ2-2,ASSSFSGGELF
TRBV5-6,TRBJ2-7,ASSLYMVDEQY
TRBV7-9,TRBJ2-5,ASSLSRGQGQETQY
TRBV7-6,TRBJ2-1,ASSLGLASYNEQF
TRBV9,TRBJ2-4,ASSDPEDGAIAKNIQY
TRBV28,TRBJ2-5,ASSLLRGAQETQY
TRBV19,TRBJ1-5,ASSHSNQPQH
TRBV9,TRBJ2-2,ASSPGGLALSTGELF
TRBV27,TRBJ2-1,ASSLSRRGTYNEQF
TRBV28,TRBJ2-7,ASSFRGLTYEQY
TRBV11-2,TRBJ1-2,ASSLEWEAVHGYT
TRBV6-6,TRBJ1-1,ASSYPVAF
TRBV7-9,TRBJ2-5,ASSYGELIEEY
TRBV18,TRBJ1-1,ASSPRGRDRAPKAF
TRBV19,TRBJ2-2,ASSMLAGAGELF
TRBV5-4,TRBJ2-7,ASSLERDSYEQY
TRBV6-5,TRBJ2-7,ASSSWDEAGEEQY
TRBV2,TRBJ1-1,ASRQSRETGEAF
TRBV10-1,TRBJ2-7,ASRGDRGRPLTPYEQY
TRBV27,TRBJ2-3,ASSLASGNLDTQY
TRBV6-1,TRBJ2-2,ASSDRDLHPGELF
TRBV12-5,TRBJ2-7,ASGLGAGMGEQY
TRBV27,TRBJ2-1,ASSFGGVNEQF
TRBV4-1,TRBJ2-2,ASSQERSSTGELF
TRBV19,TRBJ2-1,ASSIAGGPYNEQF
TRBV6-1,TRBJ2-7,ASSTRDISYEQY
TRBV19,TRBJ2-1,ASSISTSGVAEQF
TRBV6-5,TRBJ2-7,ASSSLGIVLSYEQY
TRBV7-9,TRBJ1-1,ASSLVEGGTEAF
TRBV4-3,TRBJ2-3,ASSQDLGGSFTDTQY
TRBV30,TRBJ2-7,AYEKIWTGSGAYEQY
TRBV6-5,TRBJ1-5,ASSPEGHSNQPQH
TRBV7-9,TRBJ2-7,ASSPLDLAYEQY
TRBV5-6,TRBJ2-5,ASSSSGETQY
TRBV9,TRBJ2-1,ASSVVDYNEQF
TRBV4-1,TRBJ2-7,ASSQGGFYEQY
TRBV29-1,TRBJ2-5,SVIDWSKEETQY
TRBV27,TRBJ2-5,ASSLYSYQETQY
TRBV11-2,TRBJ2-5,ASSLAGGKETQY
TRBV10-3,TRBJ2-2,AISESVSEGGGELF
TRBV9,TRBJ1-1,ASSTGNTEAF
TRBV28,TRBJ2-5,ASSLDPSAGPQETQY
TRBV9,TRBJ2-1,ASSVGASGASNEQF
TRBV18,TRBJ2-7,ASSPPSGQTYEQY
TRBV2,TRBJ2-7,ASSWVASLGEQY
TRBV10-2,TRBJ2-5,ASSGMGTQY